These 29 T cell receptor beta chains originate from one sample sequenced in a study of T-cell memory formation after mild COVID-19. One entry per CDR3 protein results from TCRdb running MiXCR on the 5' RACE reads. The sample carries 100,000 to 150,000 distinct CDR3 sequences, about a sixth recorded once. The sequenced material came from PBMCs or a T cell subset sorted from them (not recorded which). The receptors were gathered from a man between 18 and 29 years old who had mild COVID-19 (a few samples of this study predate the infection). Cell type and time point are not known.

The table lists this clonotype with many counts. This chain links TRBV28 with TRBJ2-7; D gene uncertain. Germline CDR1 MDHEN, CDR2 SYDVKM. Trimming removed 6 bases from V and 3 bases from J, with 12 bases in between. CDR3 size: 13 residues. DNA of the CDR3: TGTGCCAGCAGGCCGTCAGAAATCTACGAGCAGTACGTC. Residues: CASRPSEIYEQYV.

This clonotype was seen a few times. This sequence joins TRBV20-1 and TRBJ2-4, with 7 bases identical to TRBD1. The CDR3 totals 14 residues. V was pared by 0 bases and J by 1 base, with 0 bases of the junction left unmatched. The V gene's germline CDR1 is DFQATT and CDR2 SNEGSKA (reference sequence). CDR3 amino acids: CSAREDRAKNIQYF. In DNA, the CDR3 is TGCAGTGCTAGAGAGGACAGGGCCAAAAACATTCAGTACTTC.

CDR3 DNA: TGTGCCAGCAGTTTTTCCGGCAGTGAAGCTTTCTTT. Protein: CASSFSGSEAFF. The chain has TRBV28 and TRBJ1-1; no reliable D call. Per germline, CDR1 MDHEN and CDR2 SYDVKM. The CDR3 is 12 amino acids. The V gene lost 3 bases and the J gene lost 7 bases, with 9 bases spanning the gap.

This clonotype was detected many times. V gene TRBV7-8 combines with J gene TRBJ2-6; 8 bases line up with TRBD1. Germline CDR1 reads SGHVS; CDR2 reads FQNEAQ. V lost 1 base to trimming and J lost 0 bases; unmatched junction nucleotides: 5. The CDR3 is 18 amino acids. The CDR3, as DNA: TGTGCCAGCAGCTTAGAGGACAGGGTGGGCTCTGGGGCCAACGTCCTGACTTTC. It yields the protein CASSLEDRVGSGANVLTF.

This clonotype was detected a few times. The chain has TRBV12-3 or TRBV12-4 and TRBJ2-4; the match to TRBD2 covers 7 bases. This CDR3 region has 14 residues. Losses at the gene ends were 3 bases for V and 7 bases for J; bases not matched to a gene: 6. CDR3 protein: CASSFGPGGNIQYF. The CDR3 DNA reads as TGTGCCAGCAGTTTTGGCCCCGGGGGGAACATTCAGTACTTC.

The rearrangement joins TRBV4-3 to TRBJ2-1; 9 nucleotides match TRBD2. With V trimmed by 0 bases and J by 3 bases, 12 bases remained unmatched. The CDR3 loop spans 19 amino acids. Per germline, CDR1 LGHNA and CDR2 YSLEER. CDR3 nucleotides: TGCGCCAGCAGCCAAGAAGGAAGAGGCCTAGCGGGGTACTACAATGAGCAGTTCTTC. It specifies CASSQEGRGLAGYYNEQFF.

This clonotype has only a few counts. The V and J genes are TRBV5-6 and TRBJ2-4, with TRBD1 identical over 8 bases. V was pared by 3 bases and J by 1 base, with 3 bases of the junction left unmatched. From germline, CDR1 is SGHDT and CDR2 YYEEEE. CDR3 length: 15 amino acids. CDR3 loop: CASSSQGAAKNIQYF. In DNA, the CDR3 is TGTGCCAGCAGCTCCCAGGGGGCGGCCAAAAACATTCAGTACTTC.

The CDR3 DNA is TGTGCCAGCAGCTCCGGGGACAGGGTGTATGGCTACACCTTC. It encodes CASSSGDRVYGYTF. The V and J genes are TRBV7-6 and TRBJ1-2; 9 bases agree with TRBD1. The CDR3 contains 14 residues. V lost 4 bases to trimming and J lost 5 bases; unmatched junction nucleotides: 5. CDR1 and CDR2 from the germline V gene are SGHVS and FNYEAQ.

This clonotype was seen repeatedly, ten times or more. The chain carries TRBV12-3 or TRBV12-4 and TRBJ2-7; 7 positions match TRBD2. This CDR3 is built from 15 residues. With V trimmed by 3 bases and J by 0 bases, 5 bases remained unmatched. CDR3 sequence: CASSFSAGVSYEQYV. DNA for the CDR3: TGTGCCAGCAGTTTCTCCGCGGGGGTCTCCTACGAGCAGTACGTC.

The chain is built from TRBV12-3 or TRBV12-4 and TRBJ2-2; maybe TRBD1 (6 bases). The CDR3 runs to 17 residues. V was pared by 6 bases and J by 2 bases, with 19 bases between. The CDR3: CASRPNTGQLNTGELFF. The CDR3 nucleotides are TGTGCCAGCAGACCTAACACAGGGCAACTTAACACCGGGGAGCTGTTTTTT.

This rearrangement joins TRBV3-1 to TRBJ2-1; no firm D call. In germline, CDR1 is LGHDT, CDR2 YNNKEL (reference sequence). The CDR3 runs to 11 residues. Trimming cost V 5 bases and J 8 bases, with 7 bases left between them. CDR3 coding DNA: TGTGCCAGCAGCGCCGACTATGAGCAGTTCTTC. Encoded protein: CASSADYEQFF.

This clonotype appeared a few times. The chain joins TRBV28 to TRBJ1-1; D is undetermined. Germline CDR1 MDHEN, CDR2 SYDVKM. Trimming took off 3 bases at V and 0 bases at J, with 8 bases between the two ends. The CDR3 loop spans 14 amino acids. The DNA of the CDR3 is TGTGCCAGCAGTTTGGGCAGTATGAACACTGAAGCTTTCTTT. Its protein product is CASSLGSMNTEAFF.

The V and J genes are TRBV19 and TRBJ2-5; a weak D match, TRBD2 (5 bases). V was cut by 4 bases and J by 0 bases, with 6 bases left in between. The V gene's germline CDR1 is LNHDA and CDR2 SQIVND (reference sequence). The CDR3 consists of 13 residues. The DNA of the CDR3 is TGTGCCAGTAGTAGGGAGTACCAAGAGACCCAGTACTTC. It specifies CASSREYQETQYF. Using reference TRBV19 and TRBJ2-5 for the parts outside the CDR3, the full variable domain is DGGITQSPKYLFRKEGQNVTLSCEQNLNHDAMYWYRQDPGQGLRLIYYSQIVNDFQKGDIAEGYSVSREKKESFPLTVTSAQKNPTAFYLCASSREYQETQYFGPGTRLLVL.

The rearrangement links TRBV4-1 to TRBJ2-3, with D possibly being TRBD1 (6 bases). The ends were cut back, 1 base at V and 0 bases at J, with 14 bases in the middle. This CDR3 spans 17 amino acids. Germline CDR1 reads MGHRA; CDR2 reads YSYEKL. CDR3 amino acids: CASSQVGRQASTDTQYF. In nucleotides, the CDR3 is TGCGCCAGCAGCCAAGTCGGGCGACAGGCTAGCACAGATACGCAGTATTTT.

This chain uses TRBV5-1 with TRBJ1-1; no reliable D call. CDR1 and CDR2 (germline): SGHRS, YFSETQ. The V gene lost 4 bases and the J gene lost 1 base, with 14 bases spanning the gap. This CDR3 has 15 amino acids. The CDR3 coding sequence is TGCGCCAGCAGCCCGACGGGCGCCGGGAACACTGAAGCTTTCTTT. It yields the protein CASSPTGAGNTEAFF.

This sequence joins TRBV5-4 and TRBJ1-1, with no clear D. The CDR3 totals 15 residues. The V and J ends lost 1 base and 3 bases respectively, with 13 bases between them. Germline V gene sequence: CDR1 SGHNT, CDR2 YYREEE (reference sequence). The CDR3 DNA reads TGTGCCAGCAGCTTGAGCCCAGGTACTCACACTGAAGCTTTCTTT. This encodes CASSLSPGTHTEAFF.

This clonotype was counted ten times or more. The J gene is TRBJ2-7, the V gene TRBV12-3 or TRBV12-4; D is undetermined. Trimming removed 2 bases at V and 2 bases at J, with 10 bases between. The CDR3 is 14 amino acids. The CDR3: CASSLILKPYEQYF. CDR3 DNA sequence: TGTGCCAGCAGTTTAATCCTGAAGCCCTACGAGCAGTACTTC.

The chain combines TRBV7-2 with TRBJ2-7; 8 positions match TRBD1. In germline, CDR1 is SGHTA, CDR2 FQGNSA. The CDR3 totals 13 residues. Trimming cost V 0 bases and J 9 bases; bases outside gene matches: 4. The CDR3 region is CASSLAGRGRQYV. CDR3 bases: TGTGCCAGCAGCTTAGCGGGCAGGGGGCGGCAGTACGTC.

V is TRBV5-1 and J is TRBJ1-1; D gene unclear. CDR1 SGHRS and CDR2 YFSETQ come from the germline V gene. The CDR3 consists of 11 residues. V lost 5 bases to trimming and J lost 0 bases, with 2 bases between them. The CDR3 sequence: CASSMNTEAFF. In DNA, the CDR3 is TGCGCCAGCAGTATGAACACTGAAGCTTTCTTT.

J is TRBJ2-5 and V is TRBV5-5; 7 bases are a match to TRBD1. This CDR3 has 15 residues. The germline V gene encodes CDR1 SGHKS and CDR2 YYEKEE (reference sequence). The V gene end was trimmed by 1 base and the J gene end by 4 bases; junction bases not matched to a gene: 7. For the CDR3, the DNA is TGTGCCAGCAGCTTGAGGACAGGCTCGGGAGAGACCCAGTACTTC. Its translation: CASSLRTGSGETQYF.

A few counts support this clonotype. The chain recombines TRBV29-1 with TRBJ2-5, with D unresolved. The CDR3 covers 12 residues. V lost 3 bases to trimming and J lost 14 bases, with 19 bases between them. Germline CDR1 SQVTM, CDR2 ANQGSEA. The CDR3 loop reads CSVDGPETPQYF. Here the CDR3 DNA reads TGCAGCGTTGATGGCCCGGAAACCCCTCAATACTTC.

J is TRBJ1-2 and V is TRBV12-3 or TRBV12-4; no firm D call. This CDR3 is built from 12 residues. V was trimmed by 3 bases and J by 5 bases, leaving 7 bases between them. CDR3 amino acids: CASSFRTYGYTF. The DNA of the CDR3 is TGTGCCAGCAGTTTCCGTACATATGGCTACACCTTC.

This chain connects TRBV5-1 to TRBJ1-2, with D tentatively TRBD1 (6 bases). Germline V gene sequence: CDR1 SGHRS, CDR2 YFSETQ. Trimming removed 0 bases at V and 7 bases at J, with 19 bases between. The length of the CDR3 is 16 residues. The DNA for the CDR3 is TGCGCCAGCAGCTTGGCCGTCAGTTTCGTACAGGGTGGCTACACCTTC. Residues: CASSLAVSFVQGGYTF.

This clonotype was seen at least ten times. The rearrangement joins TRBV20-1 to TRBJ2-5, with D possibly TRBD2 on 5 matching bases. V lost 7 bases to trimming and J lost 2 bases, with 14 bases between them. This CDR3 has 13 amino acids. Per the germline V gene, CDR1 is DFQATT and CDR2 is SNEGSKA (reference sequence). The CDR3, as DNA: TGCAGTGTCCGAGCGTCGGGGCAAGAGACCCAGTACTTC. This codes for CSVRASGQETQYF.

V is TRBV7-2 and J is TRBJ2-3, with 9 bases lining up with TRBD2. J lost 0 bases, V lost 1 base, and 5 bases had no gene match. The CDR3 runs to 17 residues. CDR1 and CDR2 from the germline V gene are SGHTA and FQGNSA. The CDR3 bases are TGTGCCAGCAGCTTAGTAGCGGGGGTCTCTAGCACAGATACGCAGTATTTT. Translating gives CASSLVAGVSSTDTQYF.

This chain joins TRBV7-2 and TRBJ1-1; 8 nucleotides match TRBD1. The CDR3 sequence is 13 residues long. With V trimmed by 5 bases and J by 6 bases, 5 bases remained unmatched. From germline, CDR1 is SGHTA and CDR2 FQGNSA. CDR3 sequence reads: CASSPQGAAEAFF. The CDR3 DNA reads TGTGCCAGCAGCCCGCAGGGGGCAGCTGAAGCTTTCTTT.

This clonotype has a handful of counts. The chain uses TRBV18 and TRBJ1-1; weak D call: TRBD1 (6 bases). The CDR3 spans 16 residues. With 3 bases removed from V and 3 bases from J, the gap between germline ends came to 17 bases. Germline CDR1 and CDR2: KGHSH and LQKENI. The CDR3 is CASSPPSGGLDTEAFF. The CDR3 coding sequence is TGTGCCAGCTCACCGCCCTCCGGGGGCTTGGACACTGAAGCTTTCTTT.

This chain links TRBV12-3 or TRBV12-4 with TRBJ1-5; no clear D. Trimming stripped 8 bases from V and 5 bases from J, with 13 bases between. CDR3 length: 13 residues. The CDR3 spells CASRRRADQPQHF. The CDR3 DNA reads TGTGCCAGCCGCCGGAGGGCGGATCAGCCCCAGCATTTT.

This clonotype was detected a few times. V usage is TRBV5-1 and J usage is TRBJ2-3; D gene unclear. In germline, CDR1 is SGHRS, CDR2 YFSETQ. CDR3 length: 14 residues. V lost 1 base and J lost 0, with 6 bases in between. CDR3 DNA sequence: TGCGCCAGCAGCTTGTTTCGGAGCACAGATACGCAGTATTTT. It is translated as CASSLFRSTDTQYF.